A single sample gave rise to the 20 T cell receptor beta chains below, sequenced in a study of OX40 agonist ivuxolimab in advanced cancers. Using immunoSEQ multiplex PCR, the repertoire was profiled, and TCRdb retains in-frame clones only, with some absent. This table has tens of thousands of clones, 88% appearing once. Sequenced here: CD4+ or CD8+ T cells sorted from blood, sampled in a trial of the OX40 agonist ivuxolimab. Every receptor here comes from an adult with an advanced solid tumor such as melanoma, head and neck, liver or kidney cancer.

The chain uses TRBV27 and TRBJ2-3, with TRBD1 as a possible D gene (6 bases). Looked up from germline, CDR1 is MNHEY and CDR2 is SMNVEV (reference sequence). Trimming took off 6 bases at V and 0 bases at J, with 10 bases between the two ends. The CDR3 has 14 amino acids. CDR3 DNA sequence: TGTGCCAGCAGCTGGACAGTGAGCACAGATACGCAGTATTTT. Translating gives CASSWTVSTDTQYF.

The chain joins TRBV7-9 to TRBJ2-3; no firm D call. The CDR3 runs to 15 residues. Germline lookup yields CDR1 SEHNR and CDR2 FQNEAQ (reference sequence). V gave up 3 bases and J gave up 2 bases, with 12 bases separating them. CDR3 protein: CASSFLLTSTDTQYF. The DNA of the CDR3 is TGTGCCAGCAGCTTTTTACTAACCTCCACAGATACGCAGTATTTT.

V is TRBV7-9 and J is TRBJ1-2; 7 bases are shared with TRBD1. CDR1 is SEHNR and CDR2 is FQNEAQ in the germline V gene (reference sequence). J gave up 2 bases and V 5 bases, and 8 bases lay outside the gene matches. There are 15 residues in the CDR3. This CDR3 reads CASSAHDRENYGYTF. The CDR3 DNA sequence: TGTGCCAGCAGCGCGCACGACAGGGAAAACTATGGCTACACCTTC.

V gene TRBV6-1 combines with J gene TRBJ1-1, with D possibly matching TRBD1 (6 bases). Trimming removed 6 bases at V and 1 base at J, with 6 bases between. CDR3 size: 12 residues. CDR1 is MNHNS, CDR2 SASEGT, per germline. The CDR3 here is CASRGANTEAFF. CDR3 DNA sequence: TGTGCCAGCAGGGGGGCGAACACTGAAGCTTTCTTT.

The V gene is TRBV11-2, the J gene TRBJ2-7; D is unresolved. V was pared by 4 bases and J by 2 bases, with 21 bases between. Germline CDR1 reads SGHAT; CDR2 reads FQNNGV. The CDR3 loop spans 17 amino acids. The CDR3: CASSSARYKGATYEQYF. Written as DNA, the CDR3 is TGTGCCAGCAGCTCTGCAAGGTATAAGGGCGCAACCTACGAGCAGTACTTC.

This clone was detected once. The DNA for the CDR3 is TGTGCCAGCAGCCAAGATCTGGTCAGCCACTCCTACGAGCAGTACTTC. Translation gives CASSQDLVSHSYEQYF. The V gene is TRBV4-2, the J gene TRBJ2-7; D unresolved. Germline V lookup: CDR1 LGHNA, CDR2 YNFKEQ. The V end was cut by 0 bases, the J end by 0 bases, with 12 bases between. The CDR3 contains 16 residues.

This clone was found a few times. The V call is TRBV19, the J call TRBJ1-1; 8 bases match TRBD1. This CDR3 comprises 16 residues. Unmatched junction bases numbered 12, after V lost 6 bases and J lost 3 bases. The germline V gene has CDR1 LNHDA and CDR2 SQIVND (reference sequence). In DNA, the CDR3 is TGTGCCAGTAGCAAAGGACAGGGTAGGTTGTACACTGAAGCTTTCTTT. Translated: CASSKGQGRLYTEAFF.

The chain is built from TRBV7-2 and TRBJ2-7; a possible D gene is TRBD1 (5 bases). This CDR3 is built from 15 residues. In germline, CDR1 is SGHTA, CDR2 FQGNSA. Trimming shortened V by 4 bases and J by 1 base, and 14 bases separated the two germline ends. This CDR3 reads CASSSAGSLSYEQYF. The CDR3 coding sequence is TGTGCCAGCAGCTCCGCAGGGTCCCTTTCCTACGAGCAGTACTTC.

The chain uses TRBV7-2 and TRBJ2-3; TRBD1 aligns across 8 bases. Germline-derived CDR1 and CDR2 are SGHTA and FQGNSA. This CDR3 is built from 14 residues. Trimming cost V 1 base and J 6 bases; bases outside gene matches: 3. The CDR3 sequence: CASSLGTGRDTQYF. The CDR3 DNA follows: TGTGCCAGCAGCTTAGGGACAGGGAGGGATACGCAGTATTTT.

As regards this clone: Mismatch with germline at one junction end may stem from a read error. The V and J genes are TRBV7-2 and TRBJ1-1; D is uncertain. This CDR3 has 14 residues. CDR1 SGHTA and CDR2 FQGNSA come from the germline V gene. CDR3: CASSPRTRNAEAFF. The CDR3 coding sequence is TGTGCCAGCAGCCCCCGGACTAGGAACGCTGAAGCTTTCTTT.

In its sample, this clone was seen a few times. The chain employs TRBV7-3 and TRBJ2-1, with D possibly matching TRBD2 (6 bases). Trimming took 0 bases from V and 4 from J, leaving 10 bases between them. Per the germline V gene, CDR1 is SGHTA and CDR2 is FQGTGA. The CDR3 totals 15 residues. The CDR3 sequence is CASSLTSGGYNEQFF. The CDR3 region has the DNA TGTGCCAGCAGCTTAACTAGCGGAGGTTACAATGAGCAGTTCTTC.

This chain joins TRBV6-5 and TRBJ1-2; 9 positions agree with TRBD1. CDR1 MNHEY and CDR2 SVGAGI come from the germline V gene. The J segment lost 2 bases and the V segment lost 4 bases, leaving 2 bases of the junction unmatched. The CDR3 sequence is 14 residues long. The CDR3 DNA reads as TGTGCCAGCAGTTGGGACAGGGCAAACTATGGCTACACCTTC. It translates to CASSWDRANYGYTF.

The chain uses TRBV7-4 and TRBJ1-1; the match to TRBD1 covers 8 bases. This CDR3 contains 15 residues. CDR1 and CDR2 (germline): SGHVT, SQSDAQ. V trimming: 2 bases; J trimming: 1 base; junction bases outside the gene matches: 3. The CDR3 is CASSLPGQENTEAFF. The CDR3 DNA is TGTGCCAGCAGCTTACCGGGACAGGAGAACACTGAAGCTTTCTTT. The variable domain in full, with the rest retrieved from reference TRBV7-4 and TRBJ1-1, is GAGVSQSPRYKVAKRGRDVALRCDSISGHVTLYWYRQTLGQGSEVLTYSQSDAQRDKSGRPSGRFSAERPERSVSTLKIQRTEQGDSAVYLCASSLPGQENTEAFFGQGTRLTVV.

The rearrangement uses TRBV10-3 and TRBJ2-1, with 9 nucleotides matching TRBD2. With 10 bases clipped from V and 9 bases from J, the junction kept 13 bases outside the gene matches. This CDR3 contains 14 residues. The germline CDR1 and CDR2 sequences are ENHRY and SYGVKD. The CDR3 is CATLFSGSDGEQFF. CDR3 DNA sequence: TGTGCCACACTCTTTAGCGGGAGTGATGGTGAGCAGTTCTTC.

The chain recombines TRBV5-4 with TRBJ2-7; D call uncertain. There are 13 residues in the CDR3. Germline V gene data show CDR1 as SGHNT and CDR2 as YYREEE (reference sequence). V shed 2 bases and J shed 1 base, with 7 bases lying between them. CDR3 nucleotide sequence: TGTGCCAGCAGCTTTTCACGGTCCTACGAGCAGTACTTC. Translated: CASSFSRSYEQYF.

The gene calls are TRBV11-2 and TRBJ1-3; no clear D. Trimming took 2 bases from V and 2 from J, leaving 16 bases between them. Germline loops: CDR1 SGHAT, CDR2 FQNNGV. This CDR3 contains 17 residues. CDR3 sequence reads: CASSLFRAGGPGNTIYF. The CDR3 DNA follows: TGTGCCAGCAGCTTATTTCGGGCCGGTGGACCTGGAAACACCATATATTTT.

The rearrangement uses TRBV10-1 and TRBJ2-7; 8 bases align to TRBD1. The germline V gene has CDR1 WNHNN and CDR2 SYGVQD (reference sequence). This CDR3 spans 14 amino acids. Losses at the gene ends were 5 bases for V and 3 bases for J; bases not matched to a gene: 6. CDR3 DNA: TGCGCCAGCAGTACCGACAGGGGAGGCTACGAGCAGTACTTC. This sequence encodes CASSTDRGGYEQYF.

The chain combines TRBV11-3 with TRBJ2-3; D gene ambiguous. This CDR3 is 14 amino acids long. Germline CDR1 is SGHNT and CDR2 is YENEEA. V gave up 5 bases and J gave up 3 bases, with 12 bases separating them. Here the CDR3 reads CASSGLDGTDTQYF. Written as DNA, the CDR3 is TGTGCCAGCAGCGGATTGGACGGAACAGATACGCAGTATTTT. The whole variable domain, remainder taken from reference TRBV11-3 and TRBJ2-3, is EAGVVQSPRYKIIEKKQPVAFWCNPISGHNTLYWYLQNLGQGPELLIRYENEEAVDDSQLPKDRFSAERLKGVDSTLKIQPAELGDSAVYLCASSGLDGTDTQYFGPGTRLTVL.

This clone appeared once. The chain employs TRBV4-1 and TRBJ2-7; no firm D call. Germline V gives CDR1 MGHRA, CDR2 YSYEKL. With 3 bases removed from V and 5 bases from J, the gap between germline ends came to 14 bases. CDR3 length equals 14 residues. The CDR3 DNA reads as TGCGCCAGCAGCCACGTTTCGGCCCCCGACGAGCAGTACTTC. This encodes CASSHVSAPDEQYF.

This clone was observed a handful of times. The chain carries TRBV13 and TRBJ2-3, with 10 bases fitting TRBD1. Unmatched junction bases numbered 12, after V lost 5 bases and J lost 4 bases. CDR3 length: 17 amino acids. Germline V lookup: CDR1 PRHDT, CDR2 FYEKMQ (reference sequence). The CDR3 protein is CASSPPPGQGRADTQYF. Here the CDR3 DNA reads TGTGCCAGCAGCCCTCCCCCGGGACAGGGGCGAGCAGATACGCAGTATTTT.